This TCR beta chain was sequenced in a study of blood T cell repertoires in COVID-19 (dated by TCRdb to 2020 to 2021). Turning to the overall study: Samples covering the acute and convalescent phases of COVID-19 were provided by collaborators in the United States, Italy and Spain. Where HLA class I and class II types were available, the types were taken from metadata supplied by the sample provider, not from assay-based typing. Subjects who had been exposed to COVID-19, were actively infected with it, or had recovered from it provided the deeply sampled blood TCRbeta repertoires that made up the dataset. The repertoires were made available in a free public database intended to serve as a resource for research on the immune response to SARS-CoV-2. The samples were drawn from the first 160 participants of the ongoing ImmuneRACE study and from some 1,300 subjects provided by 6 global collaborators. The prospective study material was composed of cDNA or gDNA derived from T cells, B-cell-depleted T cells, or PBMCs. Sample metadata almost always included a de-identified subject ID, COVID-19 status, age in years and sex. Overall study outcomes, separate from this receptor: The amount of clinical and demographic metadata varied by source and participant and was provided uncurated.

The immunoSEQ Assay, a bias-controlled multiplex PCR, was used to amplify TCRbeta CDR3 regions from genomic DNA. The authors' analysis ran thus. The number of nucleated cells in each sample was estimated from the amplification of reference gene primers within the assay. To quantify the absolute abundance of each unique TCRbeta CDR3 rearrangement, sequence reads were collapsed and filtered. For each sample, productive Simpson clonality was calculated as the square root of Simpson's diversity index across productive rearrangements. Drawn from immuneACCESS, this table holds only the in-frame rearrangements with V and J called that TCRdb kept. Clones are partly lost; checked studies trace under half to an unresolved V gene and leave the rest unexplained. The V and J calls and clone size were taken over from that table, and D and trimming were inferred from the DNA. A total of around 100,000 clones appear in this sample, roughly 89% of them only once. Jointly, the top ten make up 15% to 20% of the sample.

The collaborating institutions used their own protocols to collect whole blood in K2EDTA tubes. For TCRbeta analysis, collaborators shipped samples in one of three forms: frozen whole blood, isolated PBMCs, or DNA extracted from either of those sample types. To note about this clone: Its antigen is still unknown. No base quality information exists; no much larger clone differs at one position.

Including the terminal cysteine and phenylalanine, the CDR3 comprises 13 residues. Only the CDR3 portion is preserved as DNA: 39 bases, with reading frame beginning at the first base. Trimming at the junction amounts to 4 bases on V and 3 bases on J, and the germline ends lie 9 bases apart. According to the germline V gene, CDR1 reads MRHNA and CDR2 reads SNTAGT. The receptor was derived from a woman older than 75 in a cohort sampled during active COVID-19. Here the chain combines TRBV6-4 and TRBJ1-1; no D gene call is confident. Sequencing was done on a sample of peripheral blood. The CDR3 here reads CASSVERDTEAFF. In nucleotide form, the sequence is TGTGCCAGCAGTGTAGAGCGCGACACTGAAGCTTTCTTT.